The rows below give T cell receptor beta chains drawn from one sample of a study of Tregs in tolerant kidney transplant recipients. Profiling relied on immunoSEQ multiplex PCR, and the TCRdb table lists in-frame clones only, not all of them. The table shows 95,000 or so clones, with more than 85% occurring only once. The material sequenced was CD4+ T cells from blood (PBMCs), taken 12 months after the transplant. Every receptor here comes from a human patient who received a combined kidney and bone marrow transplant. Some T cells may arise from the graft donor. CDR3s include the opening cysteine and the closing phenylalanine or tryptophan. D genes are given only for firm matches. Size is omitted from some rows. Given values are once, few, many or a class for expanded clones.

>TRBJ1-2|TRBV7-2|few|NA
TGTGCCAGCAGCTTTGGCAGGGGAGCTAACTATGGCTACACCTTC
CASSFGRGANYGYTF
>TRBJ2-2|TRBV7-3|few|TRBD2
TGTGCCAGCAGCTCGGGACTAGCGGGAGAGGGCACCGGGGAGCTGTTTTTT
CASSSGLAGEGTGELFF
>TRBJ2-7|TRBV7-8|NA|TRBD2
TGTGCCAGCAGCTTAACAGGGACTAGCGGGAGTGTCCACGAGCAGTACTTC
CASSLTGTSGSVHEQYF
>TRBJ1-4|TRBV6-5|NA|TRBD1
TGTGCCAGCAGTCGACAGGGCCGAAAACTGTTTTTT
CASSRQGRKLFF
>TRBJ2-7|TRBV6-1|NA|NA
TGTGCCAGCAGCGTGGGACTCACGCCCGAGCAGTACTTC
CASSVGLTPEQYF
>TRBJ1-2|TRBV7-9|once|TRBD1
TGTGCCAGCAGCTTACTCCAGGGGGATGGCTACACCTTC
CASSLLQGDGYTF
>TRBJ2-5|TRBV11-3|NA|NA
TGTGCCAGCAGCTTAGGGCCCAACCCTGGGACCCAGTACTTC
CASSLGPNPGTQYF
>TRBJ2-6|TRBV2|NA|TRBD2
TGTGCCCGGGCGACTAGCGGGAAAAGCTCTGGGGCCAACGTCCTGACTTTC
CARATSGKSSGANVLTF
>TRBJ1-3|TRBV30|NA|NA
TGTGCCTGGAGTGTTGGGGGCGCCGGAAACACCATATATTTT
CAWSVGGAGNTIYF
>TRBJ1-1|TRBV7-2|NA|NA
TGTGCCAGCAGCTTAGAGCGGGGGGCTTGGGGAGCTTTCTTT
CASSLERGAWGAFF
>TRBJ1-1|TRBV4-2|NA|TRBD1
TGTGCCAGCAGCCCACGGGACAGGGGGATGGACACTGAAGCTTTCTTT
CASSPRDRGMDTEAFF
>TRBJ2-1|TRBV7-3|NA|TRBD1
TGTGCCAGCAGCTTAACAGGGGGCGTCTTAAATGAGCAGTTCTTC
CASSLTGGVLNEQFF
>TRBJ2-2|TRBV11-2|NA|TRBD1
TGTGCCAGCAGTAGACAGGGGAGTACCGGGGAGCTGTTTTTT
CASSRQGSTGELFF
>TRBJ1-3|TRBV29-1|NA|TRBD1
TGCAGCGTCCGGACAGGCTCTGGAAACACCATATATTTT
CSVRTGSGNTIYF
>TRBJ2-7|TRBV20-1|NA|TRBD1
TGCAGTGCTGGGACAGGGAACGAGCAGTACTTC
CSAGTGNEQYF
>TRBJ2-5|TRBV29-1|NA|NA
TGCAGCGTTATACGGACATCGGCCGTGTACTTC
CSVIRTSAVYF
>TRBJ2-3|TRBV7-3|NA|TRBD2
TGTGCCAGCAGCTCACGGACTAGCGGACTCACAGATACGCAGTATTTT
CASSSRTSGLTDTQYF
>TRBJ1-1|TRBV13|NA|NA
TGTGCCAGCAGCCCGCCGTGGCGGGGGGCGAGGACTGAAGCTTTCTTT
CASSPPWRGARTEAFF
>TRBJ2-7|TRBV21-1|NA|NA
TGTGCCAGCAGCCGCCTCGCGGGCGGCTCCTACGAGCAGTACTTC
CASSRLAGGSYEQYF
>TRBJ1-4|TRBV6-1|NA|NA
TGTGCCAGCAGTGAACCTGCAACTAATGAAAAACTGTTTTTT
CASSEPATNEKLFF
>TRBJ2-7|TRBV5-8|once|NA
TGTGCCAGCAGCCAGGGGACATTATACGAGCAGTACTTC
CASSQGTLYEQYF
>TRBJ2-5|TRBV7-2|NA|TRBD1
TGTGCCAGCAGCCCAATGGGACAGCAAGAGACCCAGTACTTC
CASSPMGQQETQYF
>TRBJ2-7|TRBV27|NA|NA
TGTGCCAGCAGTCCCTGGACTTCCTACGAGCAGTACTTC
CASSPWTSYEQYF
>TRBJ2-2|TRBV2|once|NA
TGTGCCAGCAGAATTGGGGGGGGCGTAACCGGGGAGCTGTTTTTT
CASRIGGGVTGELFF
>TRBJ2-7|TRBV30|NA|NA
TGTGCCTGGAGTCCCCCGGTGTGGTCAACCTACTACGAGCAGTACTTC
CAWSPPVWSTYYEQYF
>TRBJ2-1|TRBV2|NA|TRBD1
TGTGCCAGCAGGACCCGGGACAGGGTCTTGGAGGACAATGAGCAGTTCTTC
CASRTRDRVLEDNEQFF
>TRBJ1-5|TRBV6-4|NA|NA
TGTGCCAGCAGTGTCTACTCCGGGACACCTTTATATAGCAATCAGCCCCAGCATTTT
CASSVYSGTPLYSNQPQHF